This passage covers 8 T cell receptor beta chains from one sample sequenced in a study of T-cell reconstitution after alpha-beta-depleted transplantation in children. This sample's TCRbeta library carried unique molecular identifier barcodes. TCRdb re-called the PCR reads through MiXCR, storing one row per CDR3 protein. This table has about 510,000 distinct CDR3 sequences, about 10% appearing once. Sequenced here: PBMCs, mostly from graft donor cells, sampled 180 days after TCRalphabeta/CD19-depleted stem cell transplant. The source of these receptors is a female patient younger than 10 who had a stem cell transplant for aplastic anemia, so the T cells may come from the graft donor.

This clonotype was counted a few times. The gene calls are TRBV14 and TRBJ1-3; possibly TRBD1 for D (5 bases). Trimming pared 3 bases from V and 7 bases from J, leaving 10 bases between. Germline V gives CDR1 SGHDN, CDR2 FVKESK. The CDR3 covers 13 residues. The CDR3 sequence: CASSHPGMNTIYF. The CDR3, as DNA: TGTGCCAGCAGCCATCCAGGGATGAACACCATATATTTT.

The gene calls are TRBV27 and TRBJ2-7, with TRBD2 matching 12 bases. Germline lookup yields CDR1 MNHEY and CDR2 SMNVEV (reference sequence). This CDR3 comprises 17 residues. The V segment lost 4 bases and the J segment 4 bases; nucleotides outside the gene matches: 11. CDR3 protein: CASSSPTTSGGLYEQYF. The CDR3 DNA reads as TGTGCCAGCAGTTCACCCACGACTAGCGGGGGTCTATACGAGCAGTACTTC.

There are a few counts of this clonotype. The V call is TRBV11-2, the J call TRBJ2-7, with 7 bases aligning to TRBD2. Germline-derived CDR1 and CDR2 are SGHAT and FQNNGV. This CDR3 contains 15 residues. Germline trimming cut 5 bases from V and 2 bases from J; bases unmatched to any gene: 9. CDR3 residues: CASSPLLAAAYEQYV. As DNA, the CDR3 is TGTGCCAGCAGCCCCCTCCTAGCGGCAGCCTACGAGCAGTACGTC.

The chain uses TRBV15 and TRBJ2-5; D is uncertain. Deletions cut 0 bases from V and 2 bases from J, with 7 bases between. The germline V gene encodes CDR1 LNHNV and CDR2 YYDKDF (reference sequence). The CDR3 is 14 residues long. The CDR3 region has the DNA TGTGCCACCAGCAGAGATTGGGTGCAAGAGACCCAGTACTTC. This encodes CATSRDWVQETQYF.

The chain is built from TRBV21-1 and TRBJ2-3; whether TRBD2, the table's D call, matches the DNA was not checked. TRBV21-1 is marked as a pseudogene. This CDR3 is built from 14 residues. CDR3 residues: CASRSRLVVDTQYF. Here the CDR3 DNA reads TGTGCCAGCAGGTCGAGATTAGTCGTGGATACGCAGTATTTT.

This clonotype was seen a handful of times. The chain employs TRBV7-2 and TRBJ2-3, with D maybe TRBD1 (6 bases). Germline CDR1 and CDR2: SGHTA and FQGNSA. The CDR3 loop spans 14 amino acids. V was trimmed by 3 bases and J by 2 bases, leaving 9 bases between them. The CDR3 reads CASSFGQNTDTQYF. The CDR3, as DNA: TGTGCCAGCAGCTTTGGACAGAACACAGATACGCAGTATTTT.

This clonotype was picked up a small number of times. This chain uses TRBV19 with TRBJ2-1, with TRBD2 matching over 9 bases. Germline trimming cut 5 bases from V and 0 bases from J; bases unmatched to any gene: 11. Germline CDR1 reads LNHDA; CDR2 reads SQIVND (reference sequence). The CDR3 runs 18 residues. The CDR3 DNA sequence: TGTGCCAGTAGTCCCCGGCTAGCGGGACCAAGCTCCTACAATGAGCAGTTCTTC. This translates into CASSPRLAGPSSYNEQFF. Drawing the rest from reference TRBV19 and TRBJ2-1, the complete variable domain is DGGITQSPKYLFRKEGQNVTLSCEQNLNHDAMYWYRQDPGQGLRLIYYSQIVNDFQKGDIAEGYSVSREKKESFPLTVTSAQKNPTAFYLCASSPRLAGPSSYNEQFFGPGTRLTVL.

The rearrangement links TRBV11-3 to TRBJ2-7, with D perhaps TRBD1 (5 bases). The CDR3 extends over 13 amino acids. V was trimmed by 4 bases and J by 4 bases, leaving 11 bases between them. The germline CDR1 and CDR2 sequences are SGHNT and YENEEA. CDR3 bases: TGTGCCAGCAGCTCCGCGACAGTATACGAGCAGTACGTC. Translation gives CASSSATVYEQYV.